This TCR beta chain stems from a study of blood T cell repertoires in COVID-19. Deletions cut 1 base from V and 4 bases from J, with 10 bases between. Germline-derived CDR1 and CDR2 are LGHDT and YNNKEL (reference sequence). CDR3 size: 14 residues. In regard to this clone: This specimen includes other DNA sequences encoding the same CDR3.

Authors' methods: By means of reference gene primer amplification, nucleated cell counts were estimated. Here immunoSEQ multiplex PCR was the method, and the copy in TCRdb shows in-frame clones only, minus some. The V and J calls and clone size come from that table; D and trimming were worked out from the DNA. Here the sample spans 150,000 to 200,000 clones, 94% being singletons. Sequencing was carried out using peripheral blood. The chain joins TRBV3-1 (or the pseudogene TRBV3-2) to TRBJ1-1, with D perhaps TRBD1 (6 bases). The sequence was obtained from a man in his thirties or forties with COVID-19, enrolled during active disease. The CDR3 DNA reads as TGTGCCAGCAGCCAAGGAACAGGGAGCACTGAAGCTTTCTTT. Amino acid sequence: CASSQGTGSTEAFF.